One sample yielded the 32 T cell receptor beta chains listed below, sequenced in a study of T cell responses to AZD1222 COVID-19 vaccine (dated by TCRdb to the early 2020s). The library was obtained by the immunoSEQ multiplex PCR assay. TCRdb took over this immuneACCESS table, retaining in-frame rearrangements with V and J assigned. Such tables are incomplete; in checked studies, under half of the missing clones stem from an unresolved V gene, and the remainder is unexplained. In all, the sample holds about 140,000 clones, and approximately 92% of those were seen once. Clones ranked in the top ten supply approximately 4.8% of the sample. The time point label of this sample denotes: baseline before first vaccination. This specimen was peripheral blood, taken on day 0 of AZD1222 vaccination. These receptors all come from an adult in good health.

This chain joins TRBV29-1 and TRBJ2-1, with no clear D. Trimming removed 3 bases from V and 6 bases from J, with 6 bases in between. The CDR3 runs 11 residues. CDR1 is SQVTM and CDR2 is ANQGSEA in the germline V gene. CDR3 in DNA: TGCAGCGTTGAGTTGGTCAATGAGCAGTTCTTC. Translated: CSVELVNEQFF.

Written as DNA, the CDR3 is TGTGCCAGCAGCTTGTTTGGGGTTGGCGAAAAACTGTTTTTT. It is translated as CASSLFGVGEKLFF. This rearrangement joins TRBV5-4 to TRBJ1-4; D gene unclear. The CDR3 sequence is 14 residues long. The germline gives CDR1 SGHNT, CDR2 YYREEE (reference sequence). Trimming pared 1 base from V and 8 bases from J, leaving 12 bases between.

This clone was recorded only once. The V and J genes are TRBV12-3 or TRBV12-4 and TRBJ2-5, with TRBD2 as a possible D gene (6 bases). The germline V and J ends were trimmed by 6 bases and 3 bases, with 11 bases remaining between them. CDR3 size: 13 residues. As DNA, the CDR3 is TGTGCCAGCAGGCAGACTAGTAAAGAGACCCAGTACTTC. Protein product: CASRQTSKETQYF.

The chain employs TRBV10-3 and TRBJ2-1, with TRBD1 matching over 9 bases. The CDR3 extends over 18 amino acids. Trimming removed 3 bases from V and 7 bases from J; junction bases left unmatched: 16. Per the germline V gene, CDR1 is ENHRY and CDR2 is SYGVKD. The CDR3 nucleotides are TGTGCCATCAGTGACCACCCGGGACAGGGACGAAGGCTAAATGAGCAGTTCTTC. Amino acid sequence: CAISDHPGQGRRLNEQFF.

This clone appeared a few times. The V and J genes are TRBV19 and TRBJ1-2, with D unresolved. The length of the CDR3 is 14 residues. Trimming cost V 5 bases and J 3 bases, with 13 bases left between them. CDR1 is LNHDA and CDR2 is SQIVND in the germline V gene (reference sequence). In nucleotides, the CDR3 is TGTGCCAGTAGTGGGGTGGATGCGCACTATGGCTACACCTTC. It is translated as CASSGVDAHYGYTF.

V and J are TRBV28 and TRBJ1-1, with D possibly being TRBD1 (6 bases). Germline loops: CDR1 MDHEN, CDR2 SYDVKM. The V gene lost 6 bases and the J gene lost 1 base, with 15 bases spanning the gap. The CDR3 runs to 15 residues. The CDR3 DNA is TGTGCCAGCAGCTCACAGGGCATTCAGAACACTGAAGCTTTCTTT. Translated: CASSSQGIQNTEAFF.

V is TRBV5-1 and J is TRBJ2-7; TRBD2 matches 8 bases. V was clipped by 7 bases and J by 1 base; unmatched bases: 4. The germline CDR1 and CDR2 sequences are SGHRS and YFSETQ. The CDR3 contains 13 residues. CDR3 nucleotide sequence: TGCGCCAGCTTTGGCGGGGGGTCCTACGAGCAGTACTTC. It translates to CASFGGGSYEQYF. The whole variable domain, filled in from reference TRBV5-1 and TRBJ2-7, reads KAGVTQTPRYLIKTRGQQVTLSCSPISGHRSVSWYQQTPGQGLQFLFEYFSETQRNKGNFPGRFSGRQFSNSRSEMNVSTLELGDSALYLCASFGGGSYEQYFGPGTRLTVT.

The chain has TRBV6-1 and TRBJ2-6; D remains unclear. The CDR3 is 13 residues long. Trimming removed 2 bases from V and 12 bases from J, with 11 bases in between. The germline gives CDR1 MNHNS, CDR2 SASEGT. The CDR3 is CASSESTFGVLTF. Here the CDR3 DNA reads TGTGCCAGCAGTGAATCCACCTTCGGCGTCCTGACTTTC.

V is TRBV5-1 and J is TRBJ1-1, with 8 bases identical to TRBD1. Looked up from germline, CDR1 is SGHRS and CDR2 is YFSETQ. The CDR3 is 14 residues long. With V trimmed by 4 bases and J by 4 bases, 6 bases remained unmatched. The CDR3 is CASSPATGGTEAFF. The CDR3 nucleotides are TGCGCCAGCAGCCCCGCAACAGGGGGCACTGAAGCTTTCTTT.

The chain links TRBV6-5 to TRBJ1-2, with D uncertain. The germline V and J ends were trimmed by 3 bases and 2 bases, with 7 bases remaining between them. Germline V lookup: CDR1 MNHEY, CDR2 SVGAGI. The CDR3 extends over 13 amino acids. The CDR3: CASSYARNYGYTF. The CDR3 DNA is TGTGCCAGCAGTTATGCCAGGAACTATGGCTACACCTTC.

V usage is TRBV10-3 and J usage is TRBJ1-6; TRBD1 might be the D (6 bases). The CDR3 contains 15 residues. V lost 0 bases and J 7 bases, leaving 10 bases between the germline ends. Germline CDR1 and CDR2: ENHRY and SYGVKD. CDR3 in DNA: TGTGCCATCAGTGAGTCGCCCGGGACAAATTCACCCCTCCACTTT. Amino acid sequence: CAISESPGTNSPLHF.

The V call is TRBV24-1, the J call TRBJ2-2; tentative D call: TRBD1 (5 bases). Trimming left V 3 bases short and J 1 base short, with 11 bases between. The CDR3 sequence is 16 residues long. CDR1 is KGHDR, CDR2 SFDVKD, per germline. As DNA, the CDR3 is TGTGCCACCAGTGATCGCAGGGCGGAGAACACCGGGGAGCTGTTTTTT. Its translation: CATSDRRAENTGELFF.

This rearrangement joins TRBV7-9 to TRBJ2-7; 9 bases align to TRBD1. Germline V gives CDR1 SEHNR, CDR2 FQNEAQ (reference sequence). The CDR3 length is 15 residues. V was clipped by 0 bases and J by 5 bases; unmatched bases: 5. The CDR3 coding sequence is TGTGCCAGCAGCTTAGCGGGACAGGGATGGAACGAGCAGTACTTC. As protein: CASSLAGQGWNEQYF.

The CDR3 DNA sequence: TGTGCCAGCAGCGGGGGGACAGGGGCGATAAATCAGCCCCAGCATTTT. Its translation: CASSGGTGAINQPQHF. The J gene is TRBJ1-5, the V gene TRBV5-6; 10 bases fit TRBD1. Germline lookup yields CDR1 SGHDT and CDR2 YYEEEE. Trimming cost V 4 bases and J 4 bases; bases outside gene matches: 8. CDR3 size: 16 residues.

The chain combines TRBV28 with TRBJ1-1; D gene uncertain. The V end lost 3 bases, the J end lost 7 bases, and 9 bases lay between the germline ends. CDR1 and CDR2 from the germline V gene are MDHEN and SYDVKM. The CDR3 is made up of 12 amino acids. In DNA, the CDR3 is TGTGCCAGCAGTTTCTCCCTAGATGAAGCTTTCTTT. It codes for CASSFSLDEAFF.

Remarks on this clone: This sample also contains other DNA sequences that code for the same CDR3. This rearrangement joins TRBV2 to TRBJ1-6; 7 bases fit TRBD1. CDR3 size: 13 residues. CDR1 is SNHLY and CDR2 is FYNNEI in the germline V gene. Trimming at V came to 8 bases and at J to 5 bases, leaving 3 bases not matched to a gene. This chain's CDR3 is CASSGQNNSPLHF. CDR3 DNA sequence: TGTGCCAGCTCGGGACAGAATAATTCACCCCTCCACTTT.

The chain employs TRBV28 and TRBJ1-5; D may be TRBD1 (6 bases). This CDR3 region has 16 residues. The V and J ends lost 7 bases and 6 bases respectively, with 22 bases between them. CDR1 and CDR2 from the germline V gene are MDHEN and SYDVKM. CDR3 DNA: TGTGCCAGCACCCCGGGGACAAGGGGAAAATTTCAGCCCCAGCATTTT. It translates to CASTPGTRGKFQPQHF.

To note about this clone: One junction end does not reproduce the germline sequence, and a read error may be involved. The chain links TRBV29-1 to TRBJ2-7, with D maybe TRBD2 (6 bases). There are 11 residues in the CDR3. Germline V CDR1 and CDR2: SQVTM, ANQGSEA. The CDR3 DNA reads as TGCAGTGTTGTGCGGGGCTACGAGCAGTACTTC. Residues: CSVVRGYEQYF.

The V and J genes are TRBV28 and TRBJ1-1; 10 bases align to TRBD1. The ends lost 1 base at V and 2 bases at J; junction bases unmatched: 10. This CDR3 is built from 18 residues. Germline V gene data show CDR1 as MDHEN and CDR2 as SYDVKM. The CDR3 region is CASSLLSGQGVGNTEAFF. CDR3 DNA sequence: TGTGCCAGCAGTTTATTATCCGGACAGGGGGTCGGTAACACTGAAGCTTTCTTT.

The rearrangement uses TRBV28 and TRBJ1-5; a possible D gene is TRBD1 (6 bases). V dropped 7 bases and J dropped 6 bases, with 16 bases sitting between them. This CDR3 is 14 amino acids long. Germline V gives CDR1 MDHEN, CDR2 SYDVKM. The CDR3 DNA reads as TGTGCCAGCAAGGGGGACCCGGTTCTTCAGCCCCAGCATTTT. Translated, it gives CASKGDPVLQPQHF.

This chain connects TRBV10-3 to TRBJ1-3, with D unresolved. The ends were cut back, 9 bases at V and 0 bases at J, with 9 bases in the middle. CDR1 and CDR2 (germline): ENHRY, SYGVKD. The CDR3 runs to 13 residues. The CDR3 DNA sequence: TGTGCCATAAGAGGTATCTCTGGAAACACCATATATTTT. The encoded protein is CAIRGISGNTIYF.

This chain links TRBV10-1 with TRBJ1-2; 8 bases map to TRBD1. Germline lookup yields CDR1 WNHNN and CDR2 SYGVQD (reference sequence). The CDR3 has 14 residues. J gave up 11 bases and V 0 bases, and 8 bases lay outside the gene matches. The chain's CDR3 is CASSESRSGGTYTF. The DNA for the CDR3 is TGCGCCAGCAGTGAGTCTCGGTCAGGGGGCACATACACCTTC.

The chain joins TRBV7-8 to TRBJ2-1; TRBD1 might be the D (6 bases). V was shortened by 5 bases and J by 9 bases, with 17 bases between the two germline ends. The CDR3 consists of 14 residues. Germline lookup yields CDR1 SGHVS and CDR2 FQNEAQ. The CDR3 nucleotides are TGTGCCAGCAGCCAGGACAGTATACTTGGTGAGCAGTTCTTC. This gives the protein CASSQDSILGEQFF.

The chain combines TRBV9 with TRBJ1-5; D is ambiguous. The V and J ends lost 3 bases and 0 bases respectively, with 7 bases between them. The CDR3 contains 14 residues. The germline gives CDR1 SGDLS, CDR2 YYNGEE. As DNA, the CDR3 is TGTGCCAGCAGCGCCAGTTTTAGCAATCAGCCCCAGCATTTT. Residues: CASSASFSNQPQHF.

The genes are TRBV2 and TRBJ1-2; D perhaps matches TRBD1 (6 bases). The length of the CDR3 is 13 residues. V was cut by 8 bases and J by 6 bases, with 16 bases left in between. CDR1 is SNHLY and CDR2 is FYNNEI in the germline V gene. The CDR3 DNA reads TGTGCCAGCGCCGGACAGCAACTCGATGGCTACACCTTC. Its protein is CASAGQQLDGYTF.

The V gene is TRBV4-1, the J gene TRBJ1-5, with D unclear. V lost 0 bases, J lost 1 base, and 4 bases lay in between. The CDR3 length is 14 residues. From germline, CDR1 is MGHRA and CDR2 YSYEKL. The CDR3 nucleotides are TGCGCCAGCAGCCAAGACGCGAGCAATCAGCCCCAGCATTTT. Its translation: CASSQDASNQPQHF.

The chain couples TRBV7-9 to TRBJ1-6; D remains unclear. The germline V and J ends were trimmed by 7 bases and 8 bases, with 6 bases remaining between them. CDR3 size: 11 residues. Germline CDR1 reads SEHNR; CDR2 reads FQNEAQ (reference sequence). The CDR3, as DNA: TGTGCCAGCACCCGAGATTCACCCCTCCACTTT. It translates to CASTRDSPLHF.

The J gene is TRBJ2-5, the V gene TRBV18; TRBD1 agrees at 8 bases. Germline V gives CDR1 KGHSH, CDR2 LQKENI. V lost 3 bases to trimming and J lost 5 bases; unmatched junction nucleotides: 8. CDR3 length equals 15 residues. CDR3 sequence: CASSPTGGSVETQYF. DNA of the CDR3: TGTGCCAGCTCACCTACAGGGGGTAGTGTGGAGACCCAGTACTTC.

The chain couples TRBV11-2 to TRBJ1-2; 7 bases match TRBD1. The CDR3 totals 15 residues. J lost 6 bases, V lost 4 bases, and 11 bases had no gene match. The V gene's germline CDR1 is SGHAT and CDR2 FQNNGV. The CDR3 spells CASSSTGTVTDGYTF. The DNA for the CDR3 is TGTGCCAGCAGCTCCACCGGGACAGTAACCGATGGCTACACCTTC.

The chain combines TRBV28 with TRBJ2-2; D might be TRBD1 (6 bases). Germline values: CDR1 MDHEN, CDR2 SYDVKM. The CDR3 is 13 amino acids. V was cut by 7 bases and J by 4 bases, with 10 bases left in between. The CDR3 DNA reads as TGTGCCAGCACTGAACAGGGCACCGGGGAGCTGTTTTTT. Amino acid sequence: CASTEQGTGELFF. Supplemented by reference TRBV28 and TRBJ2-2, the full variable domain reads DVKVTQSSRYLVKRTGEKVFLECVQDMDHENMFWYRQDPGLGLRLIYFSYDVKMKEKGDIPEGYSVSREKKERFSLILESASTNQTSMYLCASTEQGTGELFFGEGSRLTVL.

The V gene is TRBV19, the J gene TRBJ1-4; TRBD1 aligns across 9 bases. Germline V gene sequence: CDR1 LNHDA, CDR2 SQIVND (reference sequence). J was trimmed by 6 bases and V by 5 bases; bases with no gene match: 4. There are 14 residues in the CDR3. CDR3 protein: CASSPRDRDEKLFF. The DNA of the CDR3 is TGTGCCAGTAGTCCCCGGGACAGGGATGAAAAACTGTTTTTT.

This chain joins TRBV28 and TRBJ2-3; D call uncertain. Germline V gives CDR1 MDHEN, CDR2 SYDVKM. The CDR3 totals 11 residues. The germline V and J ends were trimmed by 7 bases and 2 bases, with 4 bases remaining between them. Here the CDR3 reads CASTNTDTQYF. The CDR3 DNA reads as TGTGCCAGCACGAACACAGATACGCAGTATTTT.